The 18 T cell receptor beta chains below were found in one sample sequenced in a study of human T cells and chemical hapten exposure. Total RNA was isolated from unfractionated whole blood. One entry per CDR3 protein results from TCRdb running MiXCR on the 5' RACE reads. This table has over 70,000 distinct CDR3 sequences, more than 15% appearing once. The receptors were gathered from a female donor in good health.

This clonotype has only a few counts. The chain links TRBV4-1 to TRBJ2-6, with 8 nucleotides matching TRBD2. There are 15 residues in the CDR3. V was pared by 4 bases and J by 3 bases, with 2 bases of the junction left unmatched. From germline, CDR1 is MGHRA and CDR2 YSYEKL. Written as DNA, the CDR3 is TGCGCCAGCAGCCGCGGGGGGCGTGGGGCCAACGTCCTGACTTTC. This translates into CASSRGGRGANVLTF.

The gene calls are TRBV5-1 and TRBJ2-1; 12 nucleotides line up with TRBD2. The V and J ends lost 0 bases and 10 bases, in that order; junction bases with no gene match: 8. The CDR3 runs 16 residues. In germline, CDR1 is SGHRS, CDR2 YFSETQ. CDR3: CASSLAASGGAREQFF. The CDR3 DNA sequence: TGCGCCAGCAGCTTGGCCGCTAGCGGGGGGGCTCGGGAGCAGTTCTTC.

A few counts support this clonotype. The chain combines TRBV29-1 with TRBJ2-5; D is perhaps TRBD2 (6 bases). Germline values: CDR1 SQVTM, CDR2 ANQGSEA. Trimming cost V 4 bases and J 1 base, with 13 bases left between them. The CDR3 extends over 14 amino acids. DNA of the CDR3: TGCAGCGTTGGTTTCAGGGACTCCCAAGAGACCCAGTACTTC. It is translated as CSVGFRDSQETQYF.

Only a few counts were recorded for this clonotype. This chain connects TRBV14 to TRBJ2-1, with TRBD2 matching 13 bases. This CDR3 is built from 17 residues. The germline gives CDR1 SGHDN, CDR2 FVKESK. After removal of 4 bases from V and 3 bases from J, the junction contained 6 bases not matched to a gene. The CDR3 sequence is CASSPWTSGGLYNEQFF. For the CDR3, the DNA is TGTGCCAGCAGCCCCTGGACTAGCGGGGGTCTCTACAATGAGCAGTTCTTC. The whole variable domain, remainder taken from reference TRBV14 and TRBJ2-1, is EAGVTQFPSHSVIEKGQTVTLRCDPISGHDNLYWYRRVMGKEIKFLLHFVKESKQDESGMPNNRFLAERTGGTYSTLKVQPAELEDSGVYFCASSPWTSGGLYNEQFFGPGTRLTVL.

This clonotype was counted between two and nine times. This sequence joins TRBV9 and TRBJ2-2, with D possibly matching TRBD1 (6 bases). V lost 4 bases and J 2 bases, leaving 18 bases between the germline ends. Per the germline V gene, CDR1 is SGDLS and CDR2 is YYNGEE. The CDR3 sequence is 17 residues long. CDR3 sequence reads: CASSPHRDRFNTGELFF. The DNA of the CDR3 is TGTGCCAGCAGCCCACATAGAGACAGGTTTAACACCGGGGAGCTGTTTTTT.

V usage is TRBV7-2 and J usage is TRBJ1-3; D perhaps matches TRBD1 (6 bases). CDR1 and CDR2 (germline): SGHTA, FQGNSA. Deletions cut 2 bases from V and 1 base from J, with 9 bases between. CDR3 size: 15 residues. CDR3: CASSLRGFSGNTIYF. CDR3 bases: TGTGCCAGCAGCTTAAGGGGGTTTTCTGGAAACACCATATATTTT. The whole variable domain, remainder taken from reference TRBV7-2 and TRBJ1-3, is GAGVSQSPSNKVTEKGKDVELRCDPISGHTALYWYRQSLGQGLEFLIYFQGNSAPDKSGLPSDRFSAERTGGSVSTLTIQRTQQEDSAVYLCASSLRGFSGNTIYFGEGSWLTVV.

In this sample, this clonotype turned up many times. The chain carries TRBV10-3 and TRBJ1-5, with 9 bases that match TRBD1. V lost 4 bases, J lost 0 bases, and 1 base stayed unmatched. This CDR3 contains 15 residues. Germline CDR1 reads ENHRY; CDR2 reads SYGVKD. The CDR3 DNA sequence: TGTGCCATCAGTGGGACAGGGGATAGCAATCAGCCCCAGCATTTT. This sequence encodes CAISGTGDSNQPQHF.

This clonotype was seen a few times. The rearrangement joins TRBV10-3 to TRBJ2-6; D may correspond to TRBD1 or TRBD2 (5 bases each). Trimming pared 4 bases from V and 4 bases from J, leaving 11 bases between. The CDR3 extends over 15 amino acids. CDR1 is ENHRY, CDR2 SYGVKD, per germline. This chain's CDR3 is CAISAVGDGANVLTF. For the CDR3, the DNA is TGTGCCATCAGTGCAGTAGGGGACGGGGCCAACGTCCTGACTTTC.

V usage is TRBV6-2 or TRBV6-3 and J usage is TRBJ2-1; D is possibly TRBD2 (5 bases). Germline loops: CDR1 MNHEY, CDR2 SVGEGT. This CDR3 is built from 14 residues. Deletions cut 2 bases from V and 8 bases from J, with 13 bases between. This CDR3 is CASSYRGTSDEQFF. The CDR3 DNA reads TGTGCCAGCAGTTACCGGGGTACAAGCGATGAGCAGTTCTTC.

The chain employs TRBV29-1 and TRBJ1-2, with 9 bases fitting TRBD1. The length of the CDR3 is 14 residues. CDR1 is SQVTM, CDR2 ANQGSEA, per germline. V shed 1 base, J shed 3 bases, and the junction held 3 bases outside the gene matches. The CDR3 loop reads CSVEGDRVYYGYTF. The CDR3, as DNA: TGCAGCGTTGAAGGGGACAGGGTGTACTATGGCTACACCTTC.

This clonotype has just a few counts. V usage is TRBV13 and J usage is TRBJ2-7, with 7 bases fitting TRBD1. Germline assignment: CDR1 PRHDT and CDR2 FYEKMQ (reference sequence). The V gene end was trimmed by 6 bases and the J gene end by 0 bases; junction bases not matched to a gene: 8. This CDR3 is 15 amino acids long. The CDR3 nucleotides are TGTGCCAGCAGTGAAACAGGGGTTAGCTCCTACGAGCAGTACTTC. It specifies CASSETGVSSYEQYF.

This sequence joins TRBV6-6 and TRBJ2-7; maybe TRBD1 (6 bases). CDR3 length: 15 amino acids. CDR1 and CDR2 (germline): MNHNY, SVGAGI (reference sequence). V was clipped by 2 bases and J by 4 bases, with 15 bases between them. CDR3 residues: CASSYIRTDRYEQYF. In DNA form, the CDR3 reads TGTGCCAGCAGTTACATAAGGACAGACCGTTACGAGCAGTACTTC.

The V gene is TRBV5-8, the J gene TRBJ2-3; D gene unclear. The CDR3 contains 15 residues. From germline, CDR1 is SGHTS and CDR2 YDEGEE. Deletions cut 0 bases from V and 2 bases from J, with 10 bases between. This CDR3 reads CASSLEGSLTDTQYF. The CDR3 bases are TGTGCCAGCAGCTTGGAGGGCAGCCTCACAGATACGCAGTATTTT.

This clonotype was seen ten or more times. The V and J genes are TRBV20-1 and TRBJ1-1; D is perhaps TRBD1 (5 bases). Trimming pared 3 bases from V and 6 bases from J, leaving 14 bases between. The germline V gene has CDR1 DFQATT and CDR2 SNEGSKA (reference sequence). The CDR3 is made up of 13 amino acids. This chain's CDR3 is CSASPTSGPEAFF. The CDR3 DNA reads TGCAGTGCTAGTCCGACTTCAGGGCCTGAAGCTTTCTTT.

The chain links TRBV28 to TRBJ1-2; 8 bases align to TRBD1. The CDR3 has 17 amino acids. The ends lost 8 bases at V and 4 bases at J; junction bases unmatched: 18. CDR1 MDHEN and CDR2 SYDVKM come from the germline V gene. The CDR3 sequence: CASSFGHGRDRFYGYTF. The CDR3 DNA sequence: TGTGCCAGCTCCTTCGGACACGGAAGGGACAGGTTCTATGGCTACACCTTC.

This clonotype has ten or more counts. The J gene is TRBJ1-4, the V gene TRBV28, with TRBD1 matching 10 bases. The CDR3 has 15 amino acids. Per germline, CDR1 MDHEN and CDR2 SYDVKM. Unmatched junction bases numbered 10, after V lost 8 bases and J lost 7 bases. In DNA, the CDR3 is TGTGCCAGCGGGACAGGGGCGATAGGAGGTGAAAAACTGTTTTTT. Translating it yields CASGTGAIGGEKLFF.

V gene TRBV12-3 or TRBV12-4 combines with J gene TRBJ1-2, with D unresolved. V lost 2 bases and J 5 bases, leaving 9 bases between the germline ends. The length of the CDR3 is 13 residues. The chain's CDR3 is CASSLSGIYGYTF. In nucleotides, the CDR3 is TGTGCCAGCAGTTTAAGCGGGATTTATGGCTACACCTTC.

This sequence joins TRBV23-1 and TRBJ2-6; D uncertain. TRBV23-1 qualifies as an ORF whose function is uncertain. The CDR3 totals 13 residues. V was clipped by 10 bases and J by 0 bases, with 7 bases between them. CDR3 protein: CATPLSGANVLTF. The CDR3 DNA reads TGCGCCACCCCTCTCTCTGGGGCCAACGTCCTGACTTTC.